This T cell receptor (beta chain) was found in a study of shared clonotypes between healthy human individuals. Broader study findings: Non-shared clonotypes were found to have lower generation probabilities than the clonotypes that were shared by all four of the sorted-subset donors. Richness estimates generally favored naive over memory subsets.

About this clone: What it binds is not known. Other DNA sequences of this sample code for an identical CDR3.

The table came from immunoSEQ multiplex PCR; TCRdb's copy has only in-frame clones and leaves some out. The data contain roughly 1,500,000 clones, approximately 98.5% of them seen just once; the ten biggest clones take up under 0.45%. Recent vaccinations or acute infections were absent in the healthy HIV-negative adult donors. This CDR3 is built from 13 residues. V was cut by 5 bases and J by 4 bases, with 13 bases left in between. Germline CDR1 and CDR2: SGDLS and YYNGEE. Sequenced material: naive CD4+ T cells sorted from blood. The sample's subset: CD45RA+ positively selected. This sequence originates from a young man in good health. V usage is TRBV9 and J usage is TRBJ2-7, with no clear D. The CDR3 bases are TGTGCCAGCAGTGGAGTGGGGTCATACGAGCAGTACTTC. It translates to CASSGVGSYEQYF.